The 15 T cell receptor beta chains in this list originate from one sample, sequenced in a study of control samples from healthy donors and cancer patients. The repertoire was sequenced with immunoSEQ multiplex PCR; TCRdb's copy has only in-frame clones and lacks some. The sample contains 75,000 to 90,000 clones, about 85% of which appear only once. The source material was blood. The origin of the receptors is a woman in her thirties or forties in good health.

The V gene is TRBV21-1, the J gene TRBJ2-2. TRBV21-1 is deemed a pseudogene. The length of the CDR3 is 10 residues. Here the CDR3 DNA reads TGTGCCAGCAGCGATTGGGAGCTGTTTTTT. It translates to CASSDWELFF.

There are a few counts of this clone. CDR3 loop: CASSQVGEYEQYF. CDR3 in DNA: TGTGCCAGCAGCCAAGTGGGGGAATACGAGCAGTACTTC. The J gene is TRBJ2-7, the V gene TRBV3-1 (or the pseudogene TRBV3-2), with D perhaps matching TRBD1 or TRBD2 (5 bases each). The CDR3 is 13 residues long. From germline, CDR1 is LGHDT and CDR2 YNNKEL (reference sequence). Trimming took off 1 base at V and 4 bases at J, with 8 bases between the two ends.

V is TRBV30 and J is TRBJ1-2; D is unclear. V dropped 3 bases and J dropped 1 base, with 15 bases sitting between them. This CDR3 is built from 15 residues. Germline CDR1 reads GTSNPN; CDR2 reads SVGIG (reference sequence). The CDR3 DNA reads as TGTGCCTGGAGCAGGAAAACAGTGGATAACTATGGCTACACCTTC. Protein sequence: CAWSRKTVDNYGYTF.

The genes are TRBV19 and TRBJ2-3; TRBD2 matches at 9 bases. This CDR3 is built from 16 residues. Looked up from germline, CDR1 is LNHDA and CDR2 is SQIVND (reference sequence). V dropped 3 bases and J dropped 1; count of bases not matched to a gene: 5. The CDR3 loop reads CASSITSGPRTDTQYF. For the CDR3, the DNA is TGTGCCAGTAGTATCACTAGCGGGCCTCGCACAGATACGCAGTATTTT.

The chain is built from TRBV2 and TRBJ1-2; 7 bases fit TRBD1. The germline V gene has CDR1 SNHLY and CDR2 FYNNEI. This CDR3 comprises 16 residues. V dropped 1 base and J dropped 2; count of bases not matched to a gene: 7. The CDR3 DNA reads as TGTGCCAGCAGTGAAGGGAGACAGGGTGCGAACTATGGCTACACCTTC. The encoded protein is CASSEGRQGANYGYTF.

In this sample, this clone turned up once. The rearrangement uses TRBV4-2 and TRBJ1-3; no definite D call. The germline gives CDR1 LGHNA, CDR2 YNFKEQ. The CDR3 length is 16 residues. Trimming left V 1 base short and J 4 bases short, with 14 bases between. The CDR3 loop reads CASSQAGQPKGNTIYF. DNA of the CDR3: TGTGCCAGCAGCCAAGCCGGCCAACCCAAGGGAAACACCATATATTTT.

This chain uses TRBV4-1 with TRBJ1-1; the match to TRBD1 covers 7 bases. V lost 4 bases, J lost 4 bases, and 9 bases stayed unmatched. Germline V gene data show CDR1 as MGHRA and CDR2 as YSYEKL. The CDR3 has 15 amino acids. The CDR3 reads CASSLEAQGRTEAFF. CDR3 in DNA: TGCGCCAGCAGCCTCGAGGCACAGGGGCGCACTGAAGCTTTCTTT.

The table lists this clone with a count of one. This chain links TRBV2 with TRBJ1-2; D is uncertain. The germline V and J ends were trimmed by 9 bases and 4 bases, with 12 bases remaining between them. In germline, CDR1 is SNHLY, CDR2 FYNNEI. This CDR3 has 12 amino acids. CDR3 sequence reads: CASNPQAYGYTF. The DNA for the CDR3 is TGTGCCAGTAACCCCCAAGCCTATGGCTACACCTTC.

CDR3 in DNA: TGTGCCAGCAGTCCGTGGCGGGGGCTCTACACAGATACGCAGTATTTT. Its translation is CASSPWRGLYTDTQYF. The gene calls are TRBV6-2 or TRBV6-3 and TRBJ2-3; TRBD2 is a possible D gene (7 bases). Trimming removed 5 bases at V and 2 bases at J, with 17 bases between. There are 16 residues in the CDR3. Looked up from germline, CDR1 is MNHEY and CDR2 is SVGEGT.

The chain uses TRBV5-1 and TRBJ2-3; 10 bases match TRBD2. Trimming cost V 2 bases and J 0 bases; bases outside gene matches: 6. Germline lookup yields CDR1 SGHRS and CDR2 YFSETQ. The CDR3 runs to 17 residues. CDR3 amino acids: CASSFFGLAASTDTQYF. The CDR3 DNA is TGCGCCAGCAGCTTTTTTGGACTAGCGGCGAGCACAGATACGCAGTATTTT.

The CDR3 spells CASSPAQGEMSPLHF. The CDR3, as DNA: TGTGCCAGCTCACCTGCGCAGGGAGAGATGTCACCCCTCCACTTT. The chain recombines TRBV18 with TRBJ1-6; the D gene is possibly TRBD1 (5 bases). Germline V CDR1 and CDR2: KGHSH, LQKENI. CDR3 size: 15 residues. V lost 3 bases to trimming and J lost 10 bases, with 16 bases between them.

This clone was observed a handful of times. J is TRBJ2-1 and V is TRBV24-1, with 14 bases matching TRBD2. Trimming at V came to 4 bases and at J to 11 bases, leaving 3 bases not matched to a gene. Germline CDR1 and CDR2: KGHDR and SFDVKD. This CDR3 has 14 residues. The CDR3, as DNA: TGTGCCACCAGTGAGGGGACTAGCGGGGGCCAGCAGTTCTTC. This codes for CATSEGTSGGQQFF.

Only a few counts were recorded for this clone. The chain has TRBV10-1 and TRBJ1-6; 9 positions agree with TRBD1. Germline V gene lookup returns CDR1 WNHNN and CDR2 SYGVQD (reference sequence). The CDR3 contains 14 residues. The J segment lost 10 bases and the V segment lost 4 bases, leaving 5 bases of the junction unmatched. CDR3 DNA: TGCGCCAGCAGTGGGGGGACAGGGAAGTCACCCCTCCACTTT. Protein product: CASSGGTGKSPLHF.

The chain recombines TRBV12-3 or TRBV12-4 with TRBJ2-3; D unclear. Trimming pared 3 bases from V and 3 bases from J, leaving 7 bases between. The CDR3 totals 13 residues. As DNA, the CDR3 is TGTGCCAGCAGTTTGATCAGGACAGATACGCAGTATTTT. Its protein product is CASSLIRTDTQYF.

This chain joins TRBV30 and TRBJ1-4; D gene unclear. The CDR3 covers 14 residues. CDR1 and CDR2 (germline): GTSNPN, SVGIG (reference sequence). The V gene lost 5 bases and the J gene lost 0 bases, with 10 bases spanning the gap. CDR3 protein: CAWAGGATNEKLFF. Written as DNA, the CDR3 is TGTGCCTGGGCGGGCGGTGCAACTAATGAAAAACTGTTTTTT.